This T cell receptor beta chain was retrieved from a study of T cells after yellow fever vaccination (dated 2019 in TCRdb). With respect to the entire study: Using CD3, CD45RA, CCR7 and CD95 staining, memory subsets (EM, EMRA, CM and Tscm) were sorted on a BD FACS Aria III. Memory subsets were sorted on days 0, 15 and 45 and at 18 months following primary vaccination, and on days 0, 15 and 45 following the 30-year booster. The cohort comprised two healthy male donors, one aged 18 to 30 and one aged 30 to 40 years. To follow T-cell clones before and after primary and booster YFV17D yellow fever vaccination, bulk TCR alpha and beta repertoires were sequenced over time. Blood samples were taken at several timepoints before and after primary and secondary immunization, and bulk PBMC replicates and cell subsets were isolated. The SMART-Seq v4 Ultra Low Input RNA kit was used to prepare libraries from fractions with low cell numbers.

This clonotype was seen more than once but under ten times. Base qualities are not at hand, and no much larger clone is one base apart. The trim is 5 bases for V and 3 bases for J, with a gap of 11 bases between the germline ends. The germline V gene provides CDR1 SQVTM and CDR2 ANQGSEA. Measured from the cysteine to the phenylalanine, the CDR3 is 13 residues long. Of the read, only the CDR3 DNA is kept; its 39 bases are in frame from base 1. The paper as a whole reports these results and caveats: Most clones expanded after primary vaccination were re-detected after the booster (approximately 95% of CD4 and roughly 87% of CD8), suggesting broad memory maintenance. The secondary T-cell response was weaker than the primary response but faster, peaking on day 5 instead of day 15. Only a couple of donors were included in the study, so the extent to which the findings can be generalized is limited. Because abundant contaminating clonotypes from the bulk population could be contained in FACS-sorted repertoires, computational filtering was required. A small share of clonotypes was detected in both CD4 and CD8 compartments, with the overlap likely arising from convergent recombination. In the sorted memory subsets on day 0, nearly all of the vaccine-responding clonotypes fell below detection.

TCR cDNA was synthesized by 5'RACE template switching, through which a universal primer site and unique molecular identifiers were introduced. cDNA synthesis was primed from both the TCR alpha and TCR beta constant segments. Libraries were amplified in two PCR steps, with sample barcodes and sequencing adapters added in the second step. Sequencing of the libraries was done on either Illumina HiSeq 2500 (2x100 bp) or NovaSeq (2x150 bp). Per the original workflow: Reads were demultiplexed and collapsed into UMI consensus sequences with MIGEC, and V(D)J alignment was performed with MiXCR. Using edgeR on replicate PBMC samples, clonotypes were called vaccine-responding if FDR was below 0.01 and the log2 fold change was above 5 up to day 15. Each bulk clonotype was labeled CD4 or CD8 based on which sequenced repertoire, CD4 or CD8, contained the clonotype at higher abundance. To estimate the distribution of each clone across memory phenotypes, clonotype frequencies in memory subsets were weighted by FACS-sorted cell numbers. The public sequencing data were trimmed at Q25 with fastp and processed into clonotypes with MiXCR by TCRdb, which kept only in-frame beta chains. When rows share a CDR3 protein, they turn into one entry using the most common DNA and genes. The V and J calls come from TCRdb's annotation, not from the publication. A total of 25,000 to 40,000 distinct CDR3 sequences appear in this sample, less than 8.5% of them only once. The leading ten clones occupy approximately 23% of the sample.

The treatment or condition tag for this specimen amounts to: live attenuated yellow fever vaccine strain. A standard Ficoll-Paque protocol was used to isolate PBMCs from peripheral blood. RNA from sorted memory subsets was extracted with the RNeasy Micro Kit. This material consisted of PBMCs, either bulk or a sorted T-cell subset (CD4+, CD8+, memory, or dextramer-sorted; not recorded which), taken on the day of the first yellow fever vaccination. The chain employs TRBV29-1 and TRBJ2-4; a tentative D call is TRBD1 (6 bases match). The receptor was derived from a man aged 18 to 29 who received the YFV17D yellow fever vaccine. For the CDR3, the sequence is CSVTPGVKNIQYF. The bases read TGCAGCGTTACCCCAGGGGTCAAAAACATTCAGTACTTC.